This TCR beta chain was sequenced for a study of CD8 T cells in ankylosing spondylitis. General study findings and limits: Within matched ankylosing spondylitis synovial fluid, disease-linked clones were reportedly significantly enriched. Made up of under ten highly homologous variants, a TCR beta motif appeared characteristic of ankylosing spondylitis blood. Earlier reports found some motif variants in synovial fluid and blood in reactive arthritis.

This clonotype showed up just a few times. The antigen is not known. Making use of molecular barcodes, quantitative 5'-RACE generated TCR beta libraries. TCRdb ran MiXCR on the 5' RACE reads and lists one entry per CDR3 protein. The sample contains about 390,000 distinct CDR3 sequences, 20% to 25% of which appear only once. Trimming took off 0 bases at V and 7 bases at J, with 15 bases between the two ends. The germline CDR1 and CDR2 sequences are SNHLY and FYNNEI. This CDR3 has 16 amino acids. Sequenced: blood, either unsorted or a sorted T cell fraction (not recorded which). This TCR was sampled from a male donor with ankylosing spondylitis. V gene TRBV2 combines with J gene TRBJ1-4; possibly TRBD1 for D (6 bases). The CDR3 is CASSEALGGALEKLFF. The CDR3 nucleotides are TGTGCCAGCAGTGAAGCGCTTGGGGGGGCGCTTGAAAAACTGTTTTTT. The whole variable domain, filled in from reference TRBV2 and TRBJ1-4, reads EPEVTQTPSHQVTQMGQEVILRCVPISNHLYFYWYRQILGQKVEFLVSFYNNEISEKSEIFDDQFSVERPDGSNFTLKIRSTKLEDSAMYFCASSEALGGALEKLFFGSGTQLSVL.